These 19 T cell receptor beta chains originate from one sample sequenced in a study of cytomegalovirus exposure and HLA in healthy donors. The primer mix had 60 Vbeta and 13 Jbeta primers. Profiled with immunoSEQ multiplex PCR; TCRdb holds only in-frame clones, not every one. Of about 160,000 clones in the sample, 80% to 90% were seen once. The sequencing input was PBMCs. These receptors came from a woman aged 50 to 65 in good health and CMV-seronegative.

As for this clone: Germline is not matched at one junction end, which may reflect a read error. The gene calls are TRBV7-9 and TRBJ1-2, with TRBD1 as a possible D gene (5 bases). The CDR3 sequence is 14 residues long. Germline V gene lookup returns CDR1 SEHNR and CDR2 FQNEAQ (reference sequence). This CDR3 is CSSSLSGAAEGYTF. The CDR3 DNA reads as TGTTCCAGCAGCCTCTCTGGGGCCGCGGAAGGCTACACCTTC.

The CDR3 bases are TGTGCCAGCAGCTTAGTTGGGACAGGGGTTAATGAGCAGTTCTTC. The encoded protein is CASSLVGTGVNEQFF. The rearrangement uses TRBV11-2 and TRBJ2-1, with 10 positions matching TRBD1. Trimming at V came to 1 base and at J to 7 bases, leaving 4 bases not matched to a gene. This CDR3 is 15 amino acids long. CDR1 SGHAT and CDR2 FQNNGV come from the germline V gene. The whole variable domain, remainder taken from reference TRBV11-2 and TRBJ2-1, is EAGVAQSPRYKIIEKRQSVAFWCNPISGHATLYWYQQILGQGPKLLIQFQNNGVVDDSQLPKDRFSAERLKGVDSTLKIQPAKLEDSAVYLCASSLVGTGVNEQFFGPGTRLTVL.

This rearrangement joins TRBV7-6 to TRBJ2-2, with 11 bases matching TRBD1. Germline-derived CDR1 and CDR2 are SGHVS and FNYEAQ. The CDR3 spans 17 residues. The J segment lost 5 bases and the V segment lost 6 bases, leaving 11 bases of the junction unmatched. CDR3 sequence: CASSITSGTGGTGELFF. The CDR3 nucleotides are TGTGCCAGCAGTATCACCAGTGGGACAGGGGGTACCGGGGAGCTGTTTTTT. The variable domain in full, completed from reference TRBV7-6 and TRBJ2-2, reads GAGVSQSPRYKVTKRGQDVALRCDPISGHVSLYWYRQALGQGPEFLTYFNYEAQQDKSGLPNDRFSAERPEGSISTLTIQRTEQRDSAMYRCASSITSGTGGTGELFFGEGSRLTVL.

The chain joins TRBV10-3 to TRBJ2-5; TRBD1 matches at 9 bases. The CDR3 covers 14 residues. From germline, CDR1 is ENHRY and CDR2 SYGVKD. V lost 5 bases, J lost 3 bases, and 4 bases stayed unmatched. CDR3 bases: TGTGCCATCAGTTACGGGACAGGGAAAGAGACCCAGTACTTC. Its translation is CAISYGTGKETQYF.

The chain has TRBV7-8 and TRBJ1-5, with TRBD1 matching 7 bases. After removal of 5 bases from V and 4 bases from J, the junction contained 8 bases not matched to a gene. Germline V lookup: CDR1 SGHVS, CDR2 FQNEAQ. The CDR3 has 15 amino acids. The CDR3 is CASSPGTAGNQPQHF. The CDR3 DNA is TGTGCCAGCAGCCCCGGGACAGCCGGAAATCAGCCCCAGCATTTT.

The chain combines TRBV5-4 with TRBJ2-7, with 9 bases that match TRBD2. The J segment lost 4 bases and the V segment lost 4 bases, leaving 12 bases of the junction unmatched. CDR3 length equals 16 residues. The V gene's germline CDR1 is SGHNT and CDR2 YYREEE (reference sequence). The CDR3 loop is CASSRGTSRLTYEQYF. DNA for the CDR3: TGTGCCAGCAGCCGAGGGACTAGCCGACTCACTTACGAGCAGTACTTC.

This clone was seen a handful of times. The chain couples TRBV9 to TRBJ2-7; D unresolved. From germline, CDR1 is SGDLS and CDR2 YYNGEE. The CDR3 covers 14 residues. V gave up 4 bases and J gave up 6 bases, with 17 bases separating them. CDR3 bases: TGTGCCAGCAGCCCGGCGGCCGAACTGGTCGAGCAGTACTTC. Translated: CASSPAAELVEQYF.

This clone was recorded only once. The chain recombines TRBV7-2 with TRBJ2-4; TRBD2 might be the D (6 bases). Germline V gives CDR1 SGHTA, CDR2 FQGNSA. Trimming stripped 2 bases from V and 8 bases from J, with 25 bases between. CDR3 size: 18 residues. CDR3 DNA: TGTGCCAGCAGCTTACGGCGTGGGACTGGGCTAGGGGTGGACATTCAGTACTTC. Translating it yields CASSLRRGTGLGVDIQYF.

In its sample, this clone was seen once. The chain uses TRBV28 and TRBJ2-7; 12 bases map to TRBD1. V trimming: 4 bases; J trimming: 5 bases; junction bases outside the gene matches: 9. The CDR3 length is 16 residues. CDR1 and CDR2 (germline): MDHEN, SYDVKM. The CDR3 here is CASSSPGTGGLDEQYF. The CDR3 DNA is TGTGCCAGCAGTTCCCCTGGGACAGGGGGCCTTGACGAGCAGTACTTC.

The chain employs TRBV19 and TRBJ1-5; D not certain. This CDR3 comprises 15 residues. V gave up 1 base and J gave up 7 bases, with 14 bases separating them. Germline V gene sequence: CDR1 LNHDA, CDR2 SQIVND (reference sequence). CDR3 in amino acids: CASSIGRRVGQPQHF. As DNA, the CDR3 is TGTGCCAGTAGTATAGGCAGGAGGGTTGGACAGCCCCAGCATTTT.

The gene calls are TRBV7-8 and TRBJ2-5; D is unclear. The germline V gene encodes CDR1 SGHVS and CDR2 FQNEAQ. CDR3 size: 15 residues. Trimming took off 0 bases at V and 3 bases at J, with 11 bases between the two ends. CDR3 loop: CASSLAVGLKETQYF. Here the CDR3 DNA reads TGTGCCAGCAGCTTAGCAGTGGGCCTCAAAGAGACCCAGTACTTC.

Here the CDR3 reads CASSERGSYEQYF. The CDR3 coding sequence is TGTGCCAGCAGTGAGAGGGGGTCCTACGAGCAGTACTTC. The J gene is TRBJ2-7, the V gene TRBV6-1; D is possibly TRBD1 (6 bases). CDR1 and CDR2 (germline): MNHNS, SASEGT. Deletions cut 3 bases from V and 1 base from J, with 7 bases between. This CDR3 region has 13 residues.

The chain links TRBV5-1 to TRBJ1-1; D may be TRBD1 (6 bases). V was trimmed by 3 bases and J by 4 bases, leaving 13 bases between them. Germline V lookup: CDR1 SGHRS, CDR2 YFSETQ. CDR3 length equals 14 residues. CDR3 bases: TGCGCCAGCAGCTGGGGGGCGGGGGGCACTGAAGCTTTCTTT. Encoded protein: CASSWGAGGTEAFF.

This clone was picked up one time. This chain connects TRBV2 to TRBJ2-7; TRBD1 is a possible D gene (6 bases). This CDR3 comprises 19 residues. The V gene lost 1 base and the J gene lost 2 bases, with 24 bases spanning the gap. Germline V CDR1 and CDR2: SNHLY, FYNNEI. The CDR3, as DNA: TGTGCCAGCAGTGAAGTCTCCGGAAAGGGGGAGACCGCAACCTACGAGCAGTACTTC. It codes for CASSEVSGKGETATYEQYF.

This sequence joins TRBV7-7 and TRBJ2-3, with D perhaps TRBD1 (7 bases). This CDR3 region has 17 residues. CDR1 SSHAT and CDR2 FNYEAQ come from the germline V gene (reference sequence). V was clipped by 4 bases and J by 2 bases, with 19 bases between them. CDR3 in DNA: TGTGCCAGCAGCTCAAAGCGGCAGGGGGGTTTCACAGATACGCAGTATTTT. Its protein product is CASSSKRQGGFTDTQYF.

This rearrangement joins TRBV18 to TRBJ2-5; D might be TRBD2 (5 bases). The CDR3 length is 14 residues. Deletions cut 0 bases from V and 6 bases from J, with 11 bases between. Looked up from germline, CDR1 is KGHSH and CDR2 is LQKENI. CDR3 sequence reads: CASSPPGRVQTQYF. As DNA, the CDR3 is TGTGCCAGCTCACCACCGGGGAGAGTCCAGACCCAGTACTTC.

V is TRBV6-4 and J is TRBJ2-1, with 7 positions matching TRBD2. The CDR3 covers 16 residues. Per the germline V gene, CDR1 is MRHNA and CDR2 is SNTAGT. The trim removed 0 bases at V and 2 bases at J, leaving 4 bases unmatched. The chain's CDR3 is CASSDSASGAYNEQFF. The CDR3 region has the DNA TGTGCCAGCAGTGACTCGGCTAGCGGAGCCTACAATGAGCAGTTCTTC.

The chain recombines TRBV30 with TRBJ1-2; 7 positions agree with TRBD1. From germline, CDR1 is GTSNPN and CDR2 SVGIG (reference sequence). V was pared by 1 base and J by 2 bases, with 1 base of the junction left unmatched. The CDR3 runs to 13 residues. CDR3 nucleotide sequence: TGTGCCTGGAGTGCGGGACAGAACTATGGCTACACCTTC. This gives the protein CAWSAGQNYGYTF.

The V and J genes are TRBV2 and TRBJ2-3, with TRBD2 identical over 10 bases. CDR1 SNHLY and CDR2 FYNNEI come from the germline V gene. This CDR3 has 14 amino acids. With V trimmed by 7 bases and J by 3 bases, 4 bases remained unmatched. Here the CDR3 reads CASKSLAGTDTQYF. Here the CDR3 DNA reads TGTGCCAGCAAATCACTAGCGGGAACAGATACGCAGTATTTT.